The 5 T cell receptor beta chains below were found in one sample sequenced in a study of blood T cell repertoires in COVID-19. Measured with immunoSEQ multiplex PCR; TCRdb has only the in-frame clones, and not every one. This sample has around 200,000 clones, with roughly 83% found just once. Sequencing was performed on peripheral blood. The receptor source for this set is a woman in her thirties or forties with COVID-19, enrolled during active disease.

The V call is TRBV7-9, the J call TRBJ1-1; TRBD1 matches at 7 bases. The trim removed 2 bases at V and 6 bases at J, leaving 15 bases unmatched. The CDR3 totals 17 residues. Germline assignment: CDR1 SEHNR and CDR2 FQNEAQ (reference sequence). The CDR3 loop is CASSLPPTGRERAEAFF. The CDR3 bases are TGTGCCAGCAGCTTACCTCCGACAGGGCGGGAAAGGGCTGAAGCTTTCTTT.

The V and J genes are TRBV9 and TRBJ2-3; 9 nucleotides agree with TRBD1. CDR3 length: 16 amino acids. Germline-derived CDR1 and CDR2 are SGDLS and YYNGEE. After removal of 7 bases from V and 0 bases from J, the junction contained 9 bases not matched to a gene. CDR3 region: CASRPGTGRSTDTQYF. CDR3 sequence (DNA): TGTGCCAGCCGCCCGGGGACAGGGCGAAGCACAGATACGCAGTATTTT.

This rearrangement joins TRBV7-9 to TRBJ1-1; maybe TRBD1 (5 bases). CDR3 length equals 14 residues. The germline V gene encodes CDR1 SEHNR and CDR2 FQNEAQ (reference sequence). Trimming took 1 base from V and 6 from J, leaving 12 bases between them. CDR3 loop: CASSLVRGGAEAFF. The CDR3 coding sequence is TGTGCCAGCAGCTTAGTCCGGGGAGGGGCTGAAGCTTTCTTT.

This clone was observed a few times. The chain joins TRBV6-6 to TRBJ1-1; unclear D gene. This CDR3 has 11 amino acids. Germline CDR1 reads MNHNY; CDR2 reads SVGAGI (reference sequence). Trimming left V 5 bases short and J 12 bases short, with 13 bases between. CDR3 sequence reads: CASSGGGAPFF. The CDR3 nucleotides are TGTGCCAGCAGTGGCGGAGGCGCGCCTTTCTTT.

The CDR3 is CASSLGSGGKRYNEQFF. The CDR3 DNA is TGTGCCAGCAGCTTAGGTAGCGGGGGGAAGAGGTACAATGAGCAGTTCTTC. The chain couples TRBV5-6 to TRBJ2-1, with 10 bases identical to TRBD2. The CDR3 sequence is 17 residues long. V shed 2 bases and J 4 bases; nucleotides not matched to a gene: 9. Germline-derived CDR1 and CDR2 are SGHDT and YYEEEE. Full variable domain (rest looked up from reference TRBV5-6 and TRBJ2-1): DAGVTQSPTHLIKTRGQQVTLRCSPKSGHDTVSWYQQALGQGPQFIFQYYEEEERQRGNFPDRFSGHQFPNYSSELNVNALLLGDSALYLCASSLGSGGKRYNEQFFGPGTRLTVL.